A selection of T cell receptor beta chains follows, all from one sample in a study of CD8 T cells in Susac syndrome. Each CDR3 protein gets one entry after TCRdb re-called the immunoSEQ multiplex PCR reads with MiXCR. The table shows roughly 120,000 distinct CDR3 sequences, with approximately 93% occurring only once. The sample was CD4+ T cells from PBMCs. The receptors were sampled from a human donor with multiple sclerosis. CDR3s include the opening cysteine and the closing phenylalanine or tryptophan. D genes are given only for firm matches. Clone size is not always given. Where it is, it says once, few, many or a class for expanded clones.

abundance	v_gene	j_gene	len	d_gene	CDR3nt	CDR3aa
few	TRBV19	TRBJ1-1	11	-	TGTGCCAGCAGTATGAACACTGAAGCTTTCTTT	CASSMNTEAFF
-	TRBV12-3/TRBV12-4	TRBJ2-7	15	TRBD1	TGTGCCAGCAGTTTTGGGGACAGTAGTTCCTACGAGCAGTACTTC	CASSFGDSSSYEQYF
-	TRBV2	TRBJ1-6	15	-	TGTGCCAGCAGCCTAGCGCGGGGGGGGAATTCACCCCTCCACTTT	CASSLARGGNSPLHF
-	TRBV7-9	TRBJ1-4	17	-	TGTGCCAGCAGCCCCTTCGGGCTGCAGGGCTCTAATGAAAAACTGTTTTTT	CASSPFGLQGSNEKLFF
-	TRBV10-3	TRBJ1-4	14	-	TGTGCCATCAGTGATGGGGGAGGTGGTGAAAAACTGTTTTTT	CAISDGGGGEKLFF
-	TRBV15	TRBJ2-3	15	-	TGTGCCACCAGCAGAGTAACAGTCTTCACAGATACGCAGTATTTT	CATSRVTVFTDTQYF
-	TRBV5-6	TRBJ1-2	11	-	TGTGCCAGCGGAAGGGACTATGGCTACACCTTC	CASGRDYGYTF
-	TRBV20-1	TRBJ2-2	13	-	TGCAGTGCTAAGAGGGATTCGACCGGGGAGCTGTTTTTT	CSAKRDSTGELFF
-	TRBV7-6	TRBJ1-6	13	-	TGTGCCAGCAGCTTAACAGAGAATTCACCCCTCCACTTT	CASSLTENSPLHF
once	TRBV29-1	TRBJ1-2	13	-	TGCAGCGTTGATAAAGGGATTAACTATGGCTACACCTTC	CSVDKGINYGYTF
once	TRBV6-6	TRBJ1-1	16	-	TGTGCCAGCAGTACCCCTCGGGCGGGCACGAACACTGAAGCTTTCTTT	CASSTPRAGTNTEAFF
-	TRBV6-5	TRBJ1-2	12	TRBD1	TGTGCCAGTAAGGGGACAGGGACTGGCTACACCTTC	CASKGTGTGYTF
-	TRBV12-3/TRBV12-4	TRBJ2-5	15	-	TGTGCCAGCAGCCAAACTCAACTAGCTCAAGAGACCCAGTACTTC	CASSQTQLAQETQYF
-	TRBV12-3/TRBV12-4	TRBJ1-1	12	-	TGTGCCAGCACCCAGGGGAAAACTGAAGCTTTCTTT	CASTQGKTEAFF
-	TRBV27	TRBJ1-4	14	TRBD1	TGTGCCAGCAGTCCCGGGACAGGGGCGCGAAAACTGTTTTTT	CASSPGTGARKLFF
-	TRBV28	TRBJ2-7	13	TRBD1	TGTGCCAGCAGACGGGACAGCGCCTACGAGCAGTACTTC	CASRRDSAYEQYF